This passage covers 4 T cell receptor beta chains from one sample sequenced in a study of EBV T-cell therapy then PD-1 blockade in nasopharyngeal carcinoma. Sequencing used immunoSEQ multiplex PCR; TCRdb keeps in-frame clones, though not all of them. The sample carries tens of thousands of clones, 70% to 85% recorded once. Treatment indicated: AdE1-LMPpoly-expanded autologous EBV-specific T-cell therapy followed by anti-PD-1 nivolumab. No cognate antigen is known for these TCRs. Material: CD8+ T cells from blood, obtained at day -245 from a patient whose treatment included autologous EBV-specific T cells and nivolumab. The receptors stem from a man aged 35-49 years with nasopharyngeal carcinoma.

This rearrangement joins TRBV3-1 (or the pseudogene TRBV3-2) to TRBJ1-1, with TRBD1 matching 8 bases. Germline V gene lookup returns CDR1 LGHDT and CDR2 YNNKEL (reference sequence). Trimming at V came to 4 bases and at J to 6 bases, leaving 7 bases not matched to a gene. The CDR3 sequence is 14 residues long. DNA of the CDR3: TGTGCCAGCAGCCTTACCAGGGGGCTCGCTGAAGCTTTCTTT. Its translation is CASSLTRGLAEAFF.

V gene TRBV9 combines with J gene TRBJ2-3; no definite D call. Trimming stripped 4 bases from V and 1 base from J, with 13 bases between. The CDR3 consists of 15 residues. Per the germline V gene, CDR1 is SGDLS and CDR2 is YYNGEE. As DNA, the CDR3 is TGTGCCAGCAGCCGTAGATACGGGCGCACAGATACGCAGTATTTT. Its protein is CASSRRYGRTDTQYF.

V usage is TRBV7-6 and J usage is TRBJ2-7, with 8 bases lining up with TRBD1. The germline V gene encodes CDR1 SGHVS and CDR2 FNYEAQ. The ends lost 4 bases at V and 3 bases at J; junction bases unmatched: 2. This CDR3 is 13 amino acids long. The CDR3 loop reads CASSYDRGYEQYF. Here the CDR3 DNA reads TGTGCCAGCAGCTACGACAGGGGCTACGAGCAGTACTTC.

The genes are TRBV7-8 and TRBJ1-4, with a possible D match to TRBD1 (5 bases). Trimming took 0 bases from V and 5 from J, leaving 10 bases between them. CDR3 size: 15 residues. CDR1 SGHVS and CDR2 FQNEAQ come from the germline V gene. The CDR3 spells CASSLATVINEKLFF. Here the CDR3 DNA reads TGTGCCAGCAGCTTAGCGACAGTTATAAATGAAAAACTGTTTTTT.